This TCR beta chain is drawn from a study of cytomegalovirus exposure and HLA in healthy donors. At the level of the study: An earlier analysis identified some 110 million unique TCR beta sequences in 150 million to 200 million T cells.

Trimming stripped 1 base from V and 3 bases from J, with 10 bases between. The V gene's germline CDR1 is SGHRS and CDR2 YFSETQ. The CDR3 has 15 amino acids. 13 Jbeta primers and 60 Vbeta primers were used for the PCR. Clones were sequenced by immunoSEQ multiplex PCR, and TCRdb holds only the in-frame ones, with some missing. The sample table includes 70,000 to 80,000 clones. The clonotype comes from a man aged 35-49 years in good health and CMV-seronegative. The gene calls are TRBV5-1 and TRBJ2-2; TRBD1 might be the D (5 bases). Sequenced input: PBMCs. The chain's CDR3 is CASSLQGSDTGELFF. The CDR3 DNA sequence: TGCGCCAGCAGCTTGCAGGGTTCGGACACCGGGGAGCTGTTTTTT.